This TCR beta chain was obtained from a study of T cells after yellow fever vaccination. The CDR3 runs 14 residues. The germline V and J ends were trimmed by 6 bases and 4 bases, with 15 bases remaining between them. Per germline, CDR1 MGHRA and CDR2 YSYEKL. A single record per CDR3 protein comes from TCRdb applying MiXCR to the 5' RACE reads. The sample comprises 400,000 to 450,000 distinct CDR3 sequences, around 20% of which are singletons, and roughly a sixth rests with the top ten. The chain uses TRBV4-1 and TRBJ2-5; D is undetermined. Material: PBMCs, obtained before the yellow fever booster vaccination. The TCR originated in a man between 18 and 29 years old who received the YFV17D yellow fever vaccine. The CDR3 spells CASRPHGGVETQYF. DNA of the CDR3: TGCGCCAGCAGACCTCACGGTGGAGTAGAGACCCAGTACTTC.